Listed below are T cell receptor beta chains from one sample, sequenced in a study of blood T cell repertoires in COVID-19. The assay was immunoSEQ multiplex PCR, and TCRdb's table has in-frame clones only and misses some. The table records over 250,000 clones, 75% to 90% of them present only once. Sequencing was done on a sample of peripheral blood. All receptors come from a man aged 45-65 years with acute or convalescent COVID-19. Each CDR3 is given with its conserved first and last residue. Each record gives: J gene, D gene, clone size, V gene, CDR3 protein, CDR3 DNA. D genes are given only for firm matches. Expanded clones are given a class, and other clones once, few, many or no size at all.

TRBJ1-3	.	.	TRBV11-2	CASSSRLSGNTIYF	TGTGCCAGCAGCTCGAGGCTCTCTGGAAACACCATATATTTT
TRBJ2-3	TRBD1	.	TRBV19	CASSPLDRDTQYF	TGTGCCAGTAGTCCCCTGGACAGGGATACGCAGTATTTT
TRBJ1-5	TRBD1	.	TRBV5-1	CASSLEGADLYQPQHF	TGCGCCAGCAGCTTGGAGGGGGCGGACCTATATCAGCCCCAGCATTTT
TRBJ1-1	.	.	TRBV5-1	CASSLGQITEAFF	TGCGCCAGCAGCTTGGGACAGATCACTGAAGCTTTCTTT
TRBJ2-2	TRBD2	.	TRBV7-9	CASRQRTSTGELFF	TGTGCCAGCAGACAACGGACTAGCACCGGGGAGCTGTTTTTT
TRBJ1-2	.	.	TRBV7-9	CASSPPASGLANYGYTF	TGTGCCAGCAGCCCCCCAGCCAGCGGCCTGGCTAACTATGGCTACACCTTC
TRBJ1-5	.	.	TRBV30	CAWGLTEDQPQHF	TGTGCCTGGGGTTTGACAGAAGATCAGCCCCAGCATTTT
TRBJ1-1	.	.	TRBV27	CASKSGPGRNTEAFF	TGTGCCAGCAAGTCAGGCCCTGGCCGGAACACTGAAGCTTTCTTT
TRBJ2-2	.	few	TRBV7-3	CASSLMAEYGELFF	TGTGCCAGCAGCTTAATGGCGGAATACGGGGAGCTGTTTTTT
TRBJ1-4	TRBD1	once	TRBV2	CASTGTGVATNEKLFF	TGTGCCAGCACCGGGACAGGGGTTGCAACTAATGAAAAACTGTTTTTT
TRBJ1-5	TRBD1	once	TRBV19	CASRGQANQPQHF	TGTGCCAGTAGGGGACAGGCGAATCAGCCCCAGCATTTT
TRBJ2-7	TRBD2	many	TRBV19	CASSQMGLAGHEQYF	TGTGCCAGCTCACAGATGGGGCTAGCGGGCCACGAGCAGTACTTC